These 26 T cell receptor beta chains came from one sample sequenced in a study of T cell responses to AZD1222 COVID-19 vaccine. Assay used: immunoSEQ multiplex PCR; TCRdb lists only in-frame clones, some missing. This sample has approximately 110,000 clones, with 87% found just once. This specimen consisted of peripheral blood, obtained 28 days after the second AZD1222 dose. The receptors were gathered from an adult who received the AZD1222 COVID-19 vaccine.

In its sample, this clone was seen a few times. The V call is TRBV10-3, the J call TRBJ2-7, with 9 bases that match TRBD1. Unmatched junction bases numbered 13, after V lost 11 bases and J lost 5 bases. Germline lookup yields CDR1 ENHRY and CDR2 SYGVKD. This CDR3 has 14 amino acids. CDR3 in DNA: TGTGCCGCCTCCGCCGGGACAGGGAGCAACGAGCAGTACTTC. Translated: CAASAGTGSNEQYF.

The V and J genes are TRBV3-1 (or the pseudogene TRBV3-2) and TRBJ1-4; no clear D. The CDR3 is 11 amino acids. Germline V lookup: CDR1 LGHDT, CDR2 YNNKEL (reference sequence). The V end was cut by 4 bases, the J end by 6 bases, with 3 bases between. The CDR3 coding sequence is TGTGCCAGCAGCCGTTATGAAAAACTGTTTTTT. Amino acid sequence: CASSRYEKLFF.

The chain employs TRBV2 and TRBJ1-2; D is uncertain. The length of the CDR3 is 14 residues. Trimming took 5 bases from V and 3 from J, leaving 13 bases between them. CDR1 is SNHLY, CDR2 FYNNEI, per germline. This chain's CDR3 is CASSPGRADYGYTF. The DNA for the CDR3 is TGTGCCAGCAGTCCGGGCCGGGCGGACTATGGCTACACCTTC.

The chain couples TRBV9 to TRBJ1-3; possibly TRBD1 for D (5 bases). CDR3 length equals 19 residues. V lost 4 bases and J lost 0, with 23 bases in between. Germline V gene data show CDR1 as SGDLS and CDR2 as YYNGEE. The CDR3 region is CASSFRTSGVGASGNTIYF. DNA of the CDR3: TGTGCCAGCAGCTTTCGGACGTCGGGGGTTGGGGCCTCTGGAAACACCATATATTTT.

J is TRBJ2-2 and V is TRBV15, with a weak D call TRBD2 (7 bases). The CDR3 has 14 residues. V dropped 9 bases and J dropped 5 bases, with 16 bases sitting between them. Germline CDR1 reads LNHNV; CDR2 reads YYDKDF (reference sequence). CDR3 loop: CATGGGSRTGELFF. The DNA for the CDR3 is TGTGCCACGGGGGGCGGGAGTCGGACCGGGGAGCTGTTTTTT.

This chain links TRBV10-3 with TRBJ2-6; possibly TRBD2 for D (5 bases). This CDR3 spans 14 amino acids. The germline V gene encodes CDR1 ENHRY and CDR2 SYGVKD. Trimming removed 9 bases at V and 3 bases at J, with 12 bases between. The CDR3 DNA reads TGTGCCATAACGGCGGGTCTTGGGGCCAACGTCCTGACTTTC. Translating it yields CAITAGLGANVLTF.

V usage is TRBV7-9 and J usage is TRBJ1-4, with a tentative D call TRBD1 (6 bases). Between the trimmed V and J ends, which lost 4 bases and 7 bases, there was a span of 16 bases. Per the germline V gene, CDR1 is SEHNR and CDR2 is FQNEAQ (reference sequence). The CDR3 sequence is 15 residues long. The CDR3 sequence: CASSSGTGFSEKLFF. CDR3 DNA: TGTGCCAGCAGCTCCGGAACAGGGTTCTCTGAAAAACTGTTTTTT.

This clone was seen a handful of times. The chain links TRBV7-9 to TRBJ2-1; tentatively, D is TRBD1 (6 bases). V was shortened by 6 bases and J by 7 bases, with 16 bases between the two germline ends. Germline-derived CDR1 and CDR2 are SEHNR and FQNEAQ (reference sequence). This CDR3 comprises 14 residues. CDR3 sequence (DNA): TGTGCCAGCAGGGTTTACAGGGATGGGAATGAGCAGTTCTTC. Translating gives CASRVYRDGNEQFF.

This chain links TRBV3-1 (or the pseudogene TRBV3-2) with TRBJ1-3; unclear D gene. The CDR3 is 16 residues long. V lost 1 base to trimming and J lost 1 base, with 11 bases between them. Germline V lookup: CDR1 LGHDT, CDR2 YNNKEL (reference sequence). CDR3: CASSQALGISGNTIYF. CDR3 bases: TGTGCCAGCAGCCAAGCTCTGGGGATTTCTGGAAACACCATATATTTT.

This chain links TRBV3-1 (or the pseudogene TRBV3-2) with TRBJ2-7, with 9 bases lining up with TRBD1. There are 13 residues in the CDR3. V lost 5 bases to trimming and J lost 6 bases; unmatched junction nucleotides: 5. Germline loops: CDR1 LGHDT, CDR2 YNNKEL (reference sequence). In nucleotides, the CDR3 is TGTGCCAGCAGCTGGGACAGGGCGATCGAGCAGTACTTC. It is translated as CASSWDRAIEQYF.

The CDR3 region has the DNA TGTGCCAGCAGTTACTCGTTGGGGCGCGGAAACACCATATATTTT. Its translation: CASSYSLGRGNTIYF. This sequence joins TRBV6-5 and TRBJ1-3; maybe TRBD1 (5 bases). The germline V gene encodes CDR1 MNHEY and CDR2 SVGAGI. This CDR3 is 15 amino acids long. The germline V and J ends were trimmed by 0 bases and 4 bases, with 10 bases remaining between them.

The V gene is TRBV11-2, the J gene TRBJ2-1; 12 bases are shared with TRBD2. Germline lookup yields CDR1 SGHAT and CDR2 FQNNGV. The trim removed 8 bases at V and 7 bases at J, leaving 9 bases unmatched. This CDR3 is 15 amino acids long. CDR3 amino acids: CASGRLAGVVNEQFF. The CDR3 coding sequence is TGTGCCAGCGGTCGACTAGCGGGAGTGGTAAATGAGCAGTTCTTC. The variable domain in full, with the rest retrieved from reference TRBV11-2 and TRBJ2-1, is EAGVAQSPRYKIIEKRQSVAFWCNPISGHATLYWYQQILGQGPKLLIQFQNNGVVDDSQLPKDRFSAERLKGVDSTLKIQPAKLEDSAVYLCASGRLAGVVNEQFFGPGTRLTVL.

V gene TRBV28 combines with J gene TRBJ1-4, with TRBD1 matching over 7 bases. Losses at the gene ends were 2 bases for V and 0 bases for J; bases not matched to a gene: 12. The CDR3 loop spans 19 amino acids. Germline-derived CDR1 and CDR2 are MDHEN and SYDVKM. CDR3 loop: CASSLGTESTYPTNEKLFF. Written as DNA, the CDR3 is TGTGCCAGCAGTTTAGGGACAGAAAGTACATACCCAACTAATGAAAAACTGTTTTTT.

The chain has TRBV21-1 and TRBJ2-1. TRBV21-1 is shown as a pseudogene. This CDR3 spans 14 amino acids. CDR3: CASLSQARDNEQFF. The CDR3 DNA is TGTGCCAGCCTATCGCAGGCAAGGGACAATGAGCAGTTCTTC.

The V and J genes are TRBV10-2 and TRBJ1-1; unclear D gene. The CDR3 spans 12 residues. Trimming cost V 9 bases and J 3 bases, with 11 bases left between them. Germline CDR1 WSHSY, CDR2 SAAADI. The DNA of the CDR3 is TGCGCCAGTTGGGTTTCGGACACTGAAGCTTTCTTT. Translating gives CASWVSDTEAFF.

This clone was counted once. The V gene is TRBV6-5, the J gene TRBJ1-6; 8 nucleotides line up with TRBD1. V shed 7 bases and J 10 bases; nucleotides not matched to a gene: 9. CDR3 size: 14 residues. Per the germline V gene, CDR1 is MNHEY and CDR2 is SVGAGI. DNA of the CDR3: TGTGCCAGCAATCCCGGGACAGGTACATCACCCCTCCACTTT. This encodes CASNPGTGTSPLHF.

The DNA of the CDR3 is TGTGCCAGCAGTTCTACTAGCGTAGGAAGCTACGAGCAGTACTTC. Residues: CASSSTSVGSYEQYF. This rearrangement joins TRBV28 to TRBJ2-7, with 7 nucleotides matching TRBD2. J lost 3 bases, V lost 4 bases, and 9 bases had no gene match. Germline V gene lookup returns CDR1 MDHEN and CDR2 SYDVKM. This CDR3 is built from 15 residues.

CDR3 in amino acids: CASSPEGGAIRMIPYGYTF. For the CDR3, the DNA is TGTGCCAGTAGTCCGGAAGGCGGGGCAATCCGGATGATCCCATATGGCTACACCTTC. The V gene is TRBV19, the J gene TRBJ1-2; D is perhaps TRBD1 (5 bases). Trimming pared 5 bases from V and 5 bases from J, leaving 30 bases between. CDR1 and CDR2 (germline): LNHDA, SQIVND (reference sequence). This CDR3 spans 19 amino acids. Together with reference TRBV19 and TRBJ1-2, the CDR3 gives the full variable domain: DGGITQSPKYLFRKEGQNVTLSCEQNLNHDAMYWYRQDPGQGLRLIYYSQIVNDFQKGDIAEGYSVSREKKESFPLTVTSAQKNPTAFYLCASSPEGGAIRMIPYGYTFGSGTRLTVV.

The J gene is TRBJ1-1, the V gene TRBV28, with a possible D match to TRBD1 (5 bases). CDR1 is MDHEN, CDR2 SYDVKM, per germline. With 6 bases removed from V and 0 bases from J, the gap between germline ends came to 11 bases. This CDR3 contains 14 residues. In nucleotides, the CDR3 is TGTGCCAGCAGAGTCGGGGGGTTGAACACTGAAGCTTTCTTT. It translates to CASRVGGLNTEAFF.

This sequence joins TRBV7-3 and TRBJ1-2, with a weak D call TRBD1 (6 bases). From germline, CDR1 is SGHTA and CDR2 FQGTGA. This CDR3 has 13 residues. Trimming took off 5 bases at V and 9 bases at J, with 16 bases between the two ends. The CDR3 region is CASSGRDKDRYTF. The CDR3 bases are TGTGCCAGCAGCGGCCGGGACAAGGATCGCTACACCTTC. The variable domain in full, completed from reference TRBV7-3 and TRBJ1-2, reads GAGVSQTPSNKVTEKGKYVELRCDPISGHTALYWYRQSLGQGPEFLIYFQGTGAADDSGLPNDRFFAVRPEGSVSTLKIQRTERGDSAVYLCASSGRDKDRYTFGSGTRLTVV.

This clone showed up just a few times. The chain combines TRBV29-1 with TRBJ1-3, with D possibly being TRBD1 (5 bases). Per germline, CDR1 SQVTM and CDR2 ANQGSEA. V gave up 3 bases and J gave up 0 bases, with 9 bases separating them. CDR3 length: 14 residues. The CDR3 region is CSVELGGSGNTIYF. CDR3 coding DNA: TGCAGCGTTGAGTTGGGGGGCTCTGGAAACACCATATATTTT.

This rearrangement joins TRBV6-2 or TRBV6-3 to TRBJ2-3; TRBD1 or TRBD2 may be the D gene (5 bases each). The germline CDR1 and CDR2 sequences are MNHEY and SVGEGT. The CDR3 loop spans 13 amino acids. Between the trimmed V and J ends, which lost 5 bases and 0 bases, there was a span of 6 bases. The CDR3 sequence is CASSRDSTDTQYF. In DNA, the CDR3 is TGTGCCAGCAGTCGGGACAGCACAGATACGCAGTATTTT.

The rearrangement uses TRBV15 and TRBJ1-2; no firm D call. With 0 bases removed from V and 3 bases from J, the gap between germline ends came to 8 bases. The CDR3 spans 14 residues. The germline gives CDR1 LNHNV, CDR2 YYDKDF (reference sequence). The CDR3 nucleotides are TGTGCCACCAGCAGAGACGAGGGAGACTATGGCTACACCTTC. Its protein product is CATSRDEGDYGYTF.

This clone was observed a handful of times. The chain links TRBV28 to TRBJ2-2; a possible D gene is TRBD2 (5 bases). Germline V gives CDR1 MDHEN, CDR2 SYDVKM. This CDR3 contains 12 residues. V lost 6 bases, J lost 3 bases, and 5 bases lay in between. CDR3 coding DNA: TGTGCCAGCAGACTAGACACCGGGGAGCTGTTTTTT. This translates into CASRLDTGELFF.

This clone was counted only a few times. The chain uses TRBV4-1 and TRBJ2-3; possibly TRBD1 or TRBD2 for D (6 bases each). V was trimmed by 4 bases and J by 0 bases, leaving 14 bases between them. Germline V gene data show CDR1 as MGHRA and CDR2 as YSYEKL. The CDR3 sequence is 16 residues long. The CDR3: CASSLRPGASTDTQYF. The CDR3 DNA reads TGCGCCAGCAGCCTCCGGCCGGGGGCAAGCACAGATACGCAGTATTTT.

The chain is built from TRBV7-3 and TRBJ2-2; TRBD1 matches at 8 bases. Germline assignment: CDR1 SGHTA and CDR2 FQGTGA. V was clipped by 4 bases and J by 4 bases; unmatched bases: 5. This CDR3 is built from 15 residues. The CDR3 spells CASSSGQEGTGELFF. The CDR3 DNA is TGTGCCAGCAGCTCGGGACAGGAGGGCACCGGGGAGCTGTTTTTT.